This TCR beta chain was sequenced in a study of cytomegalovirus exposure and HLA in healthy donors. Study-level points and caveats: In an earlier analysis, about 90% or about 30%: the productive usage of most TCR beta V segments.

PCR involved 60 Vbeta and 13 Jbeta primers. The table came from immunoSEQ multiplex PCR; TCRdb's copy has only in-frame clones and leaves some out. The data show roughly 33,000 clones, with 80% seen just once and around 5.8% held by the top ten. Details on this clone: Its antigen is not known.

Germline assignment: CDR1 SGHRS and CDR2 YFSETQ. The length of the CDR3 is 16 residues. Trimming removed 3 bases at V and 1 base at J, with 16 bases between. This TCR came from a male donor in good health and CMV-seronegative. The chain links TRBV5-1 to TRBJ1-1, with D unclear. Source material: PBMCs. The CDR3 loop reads CASSYLHPRGNTEAFF. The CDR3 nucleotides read TGCGCCAGCAGCTACTTGCACCCGCGGGGGAACACTGAAGCTTTCTTT. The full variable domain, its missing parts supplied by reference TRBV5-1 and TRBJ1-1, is KAGVTQTPRYLIKTRGQQVTLSCSPISGHRSVSWYQQTPGQGLQFLFEYFSETQRNKGNFPGRFSGRQFSNSRSEMNVSTLELGDSALYLCASSYLHPRGNTEAFFGQGTRLTVV.